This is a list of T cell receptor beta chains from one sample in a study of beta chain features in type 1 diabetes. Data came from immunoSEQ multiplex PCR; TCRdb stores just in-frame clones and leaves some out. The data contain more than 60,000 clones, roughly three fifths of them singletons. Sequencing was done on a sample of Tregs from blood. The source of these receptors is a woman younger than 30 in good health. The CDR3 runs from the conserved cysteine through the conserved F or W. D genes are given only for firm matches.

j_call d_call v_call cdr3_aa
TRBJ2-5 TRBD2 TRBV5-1 CASSSGTSGSVVFRETQYF
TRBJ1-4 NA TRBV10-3 CAIKGHATNEKLFF
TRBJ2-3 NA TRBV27 CASSLRSRPTDTQYF
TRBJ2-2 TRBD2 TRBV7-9 CASSLARSGRSFGELFF
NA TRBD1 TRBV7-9 CASSSDRGHEQYF
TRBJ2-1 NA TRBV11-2 CASSLDQVLNEQFF
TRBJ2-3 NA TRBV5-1 CASSLEPDTQYF
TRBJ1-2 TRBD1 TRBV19 CASSIETGDGYTF
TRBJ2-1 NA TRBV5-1 CASSLAAGTSEQFF
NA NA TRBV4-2 CASSQAALSRGSYEQYF
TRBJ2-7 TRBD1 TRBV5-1 CASSWTGRGAYEQYF
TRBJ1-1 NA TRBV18 CASSPRRENTEAFF
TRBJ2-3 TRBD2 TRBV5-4 CASSSGLAGKDTQYF
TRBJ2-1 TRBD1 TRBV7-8 CASSKTGGPYNEQFF
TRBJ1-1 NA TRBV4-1 CASSQRTANTEAFF
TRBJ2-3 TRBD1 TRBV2 CASSPGRFQGADTQYF
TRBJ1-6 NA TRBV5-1 CASKQTVNGSPLHF
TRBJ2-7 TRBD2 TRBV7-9 CASSLELAGTYEQYF
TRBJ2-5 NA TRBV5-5 CASSLLGGLQETQYF
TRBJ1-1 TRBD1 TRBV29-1 CSVLRFDRGEAFF